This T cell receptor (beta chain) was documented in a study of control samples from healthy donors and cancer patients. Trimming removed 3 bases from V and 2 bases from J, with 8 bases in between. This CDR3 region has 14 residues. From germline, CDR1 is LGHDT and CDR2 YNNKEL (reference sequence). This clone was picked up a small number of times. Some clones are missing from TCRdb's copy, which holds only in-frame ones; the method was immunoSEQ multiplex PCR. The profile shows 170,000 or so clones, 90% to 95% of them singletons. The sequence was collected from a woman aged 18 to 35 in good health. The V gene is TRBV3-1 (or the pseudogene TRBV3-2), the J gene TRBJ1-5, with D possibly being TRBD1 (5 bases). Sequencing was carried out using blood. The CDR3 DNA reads TGTGCCAGCAGCCATTGGGGGGGCAATCAGCCCCAGCATTTT. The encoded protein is CASSHWGGNQPQHF.